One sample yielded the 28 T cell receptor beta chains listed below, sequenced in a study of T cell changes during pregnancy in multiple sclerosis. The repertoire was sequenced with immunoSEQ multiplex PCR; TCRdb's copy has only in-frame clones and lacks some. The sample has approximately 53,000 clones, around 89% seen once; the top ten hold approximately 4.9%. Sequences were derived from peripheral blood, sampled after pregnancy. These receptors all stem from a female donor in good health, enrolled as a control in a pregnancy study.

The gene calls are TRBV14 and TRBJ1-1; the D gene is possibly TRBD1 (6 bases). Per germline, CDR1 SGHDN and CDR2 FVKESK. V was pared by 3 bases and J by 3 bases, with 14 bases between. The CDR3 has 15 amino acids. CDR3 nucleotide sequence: TGTGCCAGCAGCCATCCCAGGGGCGCGGACACTGAAGCTTTCTTT. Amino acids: CASSHPRGADTEAFF.

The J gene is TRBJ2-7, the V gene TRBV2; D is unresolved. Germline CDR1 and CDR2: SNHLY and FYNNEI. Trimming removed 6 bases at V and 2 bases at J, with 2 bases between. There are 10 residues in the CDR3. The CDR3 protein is CASSTYEQYF. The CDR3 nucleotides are TGTGCCAGCAGCACCTACGAGCAGTACTTC. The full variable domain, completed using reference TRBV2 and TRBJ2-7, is EPEVTQTPSHQVTQMGQEVILRCVPISNHLYFYWYRQILGQKVEFLVSFYNNEISEKSEIFDDQFSVERPDGSNFTLKIRSTKLEDSAMYFCASSTYEQYFGPGTRLTVT.

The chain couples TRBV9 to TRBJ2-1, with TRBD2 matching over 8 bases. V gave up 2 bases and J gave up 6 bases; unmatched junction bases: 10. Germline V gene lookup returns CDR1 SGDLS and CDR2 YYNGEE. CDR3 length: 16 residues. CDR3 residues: CASSVSGEGTSNEQFF. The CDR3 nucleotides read TGTGCCAGCAGCGTTAGCGGGGAGGGGACCAGCAATGAGCAGTTCTTC.

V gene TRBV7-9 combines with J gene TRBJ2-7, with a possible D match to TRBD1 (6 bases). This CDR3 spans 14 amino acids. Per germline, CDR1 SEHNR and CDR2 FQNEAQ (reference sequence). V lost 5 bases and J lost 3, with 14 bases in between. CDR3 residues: CASSHRDKSYEQYF. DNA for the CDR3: TGTGCCAGCAGCCACCGGGACAAAAGCTACGAGCAGTACTTC.

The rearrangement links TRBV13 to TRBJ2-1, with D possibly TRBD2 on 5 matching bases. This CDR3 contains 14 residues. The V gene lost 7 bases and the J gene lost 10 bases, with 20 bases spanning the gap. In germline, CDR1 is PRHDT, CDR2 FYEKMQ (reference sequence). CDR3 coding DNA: TGTGCCAGCACCGCTCCCGGGAACGTCCTCGAGCAGTTCTTC. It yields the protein CASTAPGNVLEQFF.

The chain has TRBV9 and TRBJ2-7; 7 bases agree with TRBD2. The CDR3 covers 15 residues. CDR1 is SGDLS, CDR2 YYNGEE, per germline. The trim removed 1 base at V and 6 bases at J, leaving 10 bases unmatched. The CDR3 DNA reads TGTGCCAGCAGCGTATCCGTGGGAGGGCCCTTCGAGCAGTACTTC. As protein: CASSVSVGGPFEQYF.

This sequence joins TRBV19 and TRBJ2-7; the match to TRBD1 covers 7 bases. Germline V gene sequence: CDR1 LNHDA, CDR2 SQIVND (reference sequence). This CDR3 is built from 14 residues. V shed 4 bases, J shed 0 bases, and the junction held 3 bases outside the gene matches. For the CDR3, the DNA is TGTGCCAGTAGTACGGACAGGACCTCCTACGAGCAGTACTTC. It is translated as CASSTDRTSYEQYF. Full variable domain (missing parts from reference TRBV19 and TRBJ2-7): DGGITQSPKYLFRKEGQNVTLSCEQNLNHDAMYWYRQDPGQGLRLIYYSQIVNDFQKGDIAEGYSVSREKKESFPLTVTSAQKNPTAFYLCASSTDRTSYEQYFGPGTRLTVT.

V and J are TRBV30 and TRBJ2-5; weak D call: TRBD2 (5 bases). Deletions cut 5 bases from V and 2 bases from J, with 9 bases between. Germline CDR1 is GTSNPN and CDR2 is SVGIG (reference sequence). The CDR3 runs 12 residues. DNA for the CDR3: TGTGCCTGGGAGAGCGGTCAAGAGACCCAGTACTTC. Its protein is CAWESGQETQYF.

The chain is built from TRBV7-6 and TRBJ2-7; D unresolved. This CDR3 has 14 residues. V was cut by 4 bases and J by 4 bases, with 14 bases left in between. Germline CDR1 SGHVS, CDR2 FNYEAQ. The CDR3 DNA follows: TGTGCCAGCAGCTCAGCAACCGGGTCTTACGAGCAGTACTTC. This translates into CASSSATGSYEQYF.

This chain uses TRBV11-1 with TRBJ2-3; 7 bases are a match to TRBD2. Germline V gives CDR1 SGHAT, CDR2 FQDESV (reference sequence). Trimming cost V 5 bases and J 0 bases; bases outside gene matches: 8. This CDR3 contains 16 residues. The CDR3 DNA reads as TGTGCCAGCAGCCCTAGGGCGGGAGCCAGCACAGATACGCAGTATTTT. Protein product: CASSPRAGASTDTQYF.

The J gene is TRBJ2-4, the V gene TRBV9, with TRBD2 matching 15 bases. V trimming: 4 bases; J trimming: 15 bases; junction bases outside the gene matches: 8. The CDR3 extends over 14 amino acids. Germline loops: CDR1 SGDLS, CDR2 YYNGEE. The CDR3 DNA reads TGTGCCAGCAGCCCCCGGACTAGCGGGGGGGAGTTGTACTTC. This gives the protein CASSPRTSGGELYF. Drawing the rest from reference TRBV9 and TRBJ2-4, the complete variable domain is DSGVTQTPKHLITATGQRVTLRCSPRSGDLSVYWYQQSLDQGLQFLIQYYNGEERAKGNILERFSAQQFPDLHSELNLSSLELGDSALYFCASSPRTSGGELYFGAGTRLSVL.

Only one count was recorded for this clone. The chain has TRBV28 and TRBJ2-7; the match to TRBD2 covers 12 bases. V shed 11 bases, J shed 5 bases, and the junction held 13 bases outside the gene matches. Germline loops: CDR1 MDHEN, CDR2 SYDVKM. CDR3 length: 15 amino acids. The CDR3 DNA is TGTGCCGGGTCGACTCTAGCGGGAGGGCTCAACGAGCAGTACTTC. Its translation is CAGSTLAGGLNEQYF.

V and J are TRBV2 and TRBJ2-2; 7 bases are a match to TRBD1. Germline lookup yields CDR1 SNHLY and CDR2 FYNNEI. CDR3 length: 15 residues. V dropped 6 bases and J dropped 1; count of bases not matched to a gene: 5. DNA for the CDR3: TGTGCCAGCAGGGTGACAGGGATGAACACCGGGGAGCTGTTTTTT. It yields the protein CASRVTGMNTGELFF.

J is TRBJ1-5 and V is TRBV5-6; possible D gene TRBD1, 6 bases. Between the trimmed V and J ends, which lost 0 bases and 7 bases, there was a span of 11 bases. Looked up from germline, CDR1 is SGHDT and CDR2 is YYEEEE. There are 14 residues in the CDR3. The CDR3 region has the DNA TGTGCCAGCAGCTTGGCAGGGGTCGGACAGCCCCAGCATTTT. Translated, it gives CASSLAGVGQPQHF.

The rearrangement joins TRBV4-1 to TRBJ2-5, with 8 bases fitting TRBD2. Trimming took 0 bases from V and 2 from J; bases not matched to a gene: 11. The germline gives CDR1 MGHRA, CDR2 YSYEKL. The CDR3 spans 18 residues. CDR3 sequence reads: CASSQEAAGGGVQETQYF. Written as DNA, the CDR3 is TGCGCCAGCAGCCAAGAGGCCGCCGGGGGGGGTGTTCAAGAGACCCAGTACTTC.

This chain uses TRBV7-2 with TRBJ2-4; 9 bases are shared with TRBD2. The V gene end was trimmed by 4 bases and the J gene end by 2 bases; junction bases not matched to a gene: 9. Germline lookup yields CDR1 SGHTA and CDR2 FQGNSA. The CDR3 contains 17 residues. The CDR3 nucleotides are TGTGCCAGCAGCTCCGAGATGGCGGGGGGGCCCAAAAACATTCAGTACTTC. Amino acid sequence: CASSSEMAGGPKNIQYF.

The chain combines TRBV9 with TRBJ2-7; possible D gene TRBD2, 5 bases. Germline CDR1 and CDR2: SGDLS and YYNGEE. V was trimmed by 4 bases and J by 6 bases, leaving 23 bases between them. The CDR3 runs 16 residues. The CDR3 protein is CASSPNSGSHSGEQYF. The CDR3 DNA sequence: TGTGCCAGCAGCCCGAATTCCGGGTCACACAGCGGCGAGCAGTACTTC.

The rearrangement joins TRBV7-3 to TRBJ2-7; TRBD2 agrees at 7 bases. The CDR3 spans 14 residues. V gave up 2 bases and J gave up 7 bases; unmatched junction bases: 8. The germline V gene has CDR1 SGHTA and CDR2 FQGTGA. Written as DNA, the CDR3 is TGTGCCAGCAGCTTACAGGGAGGGACGAAGGAGCAGTACTTC. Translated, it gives CASSLQGGTKEQYF. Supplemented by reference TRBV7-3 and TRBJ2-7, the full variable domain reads GAGVSQTPSNKVTEKGKYVELRCDPISGHTALYWYRQSLGQGPEFLIYFQGTGAADDSGLPNDRFFAVRPEGSVSTLKIQRTERGDSAVYLCASSLQGGTKEQYFGPGTRLTVT.

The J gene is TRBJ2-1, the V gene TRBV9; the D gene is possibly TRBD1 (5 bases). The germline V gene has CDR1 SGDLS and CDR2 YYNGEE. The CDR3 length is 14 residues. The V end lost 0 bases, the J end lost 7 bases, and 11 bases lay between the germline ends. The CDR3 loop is CASSVVGAGNEQFF. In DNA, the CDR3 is TGTGCCAGCAGCGTAGTAGGGGCCGGGAATGAGCAGTTCTTC.

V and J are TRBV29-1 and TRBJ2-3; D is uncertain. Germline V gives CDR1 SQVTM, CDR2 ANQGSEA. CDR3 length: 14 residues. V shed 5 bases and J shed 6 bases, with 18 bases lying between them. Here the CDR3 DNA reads TGCAGCGTTCAGAGTCCCTCGGAGTCGGATACGCAGTATTTT. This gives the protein CSVQSPSESDTQYF.

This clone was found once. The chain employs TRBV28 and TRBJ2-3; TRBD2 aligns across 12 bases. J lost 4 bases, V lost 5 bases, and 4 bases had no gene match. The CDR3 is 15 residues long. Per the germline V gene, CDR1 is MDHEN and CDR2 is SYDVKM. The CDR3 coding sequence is TGTGCCAGCAGTCGGACTAGCGGGATGGCAGATACGCAGTATTTT. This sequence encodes CASSRTSGMADTQYF.

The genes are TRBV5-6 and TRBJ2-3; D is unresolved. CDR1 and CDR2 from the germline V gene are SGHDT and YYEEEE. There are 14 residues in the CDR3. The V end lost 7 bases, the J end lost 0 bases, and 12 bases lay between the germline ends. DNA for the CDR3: TGTGCCAGCTCCGTGGGCGTAAGCACAGATACGCAGTATTTT. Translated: CASSVGVSTDTQYF.

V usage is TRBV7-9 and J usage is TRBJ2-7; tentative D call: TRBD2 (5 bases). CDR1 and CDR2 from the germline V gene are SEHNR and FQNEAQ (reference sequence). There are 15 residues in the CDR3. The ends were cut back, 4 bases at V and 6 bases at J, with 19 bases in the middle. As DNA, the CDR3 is TGTGCCAGCAGCTCACCGGGAAGAGCCTCTTCCGAGCAGTACTTC. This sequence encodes CASSSPGRASSEQYF.

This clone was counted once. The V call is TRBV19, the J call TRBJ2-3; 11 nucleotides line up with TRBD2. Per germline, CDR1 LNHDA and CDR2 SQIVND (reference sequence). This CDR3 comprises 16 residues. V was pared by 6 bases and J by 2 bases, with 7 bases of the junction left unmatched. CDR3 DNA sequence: TGTGCCAGTAGATCTGGGACTAGCGGTTCCACAGATACGCAGTATTTT. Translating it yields CASRSGTSGSTDTQYF.

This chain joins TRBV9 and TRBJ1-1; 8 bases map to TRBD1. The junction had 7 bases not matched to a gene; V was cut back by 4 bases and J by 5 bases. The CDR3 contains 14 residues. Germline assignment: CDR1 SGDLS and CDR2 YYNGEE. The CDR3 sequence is CASSPDRGVTEAFF. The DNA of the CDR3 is TGTGCCAGCAGCCCCGACAGGGGCGTGACTGAAGCTTTCTTT. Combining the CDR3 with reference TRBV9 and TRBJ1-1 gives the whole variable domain DSGVTQTPKHLITATGQRVTLRCSPRSGDLSVYWYQQSLDQGLQFLIQYYNGEERAKGNILERFSAQQFPDLHSELNLSSLELGDSALYFCASSPDRGVTEAFFGQGTRLTVV.

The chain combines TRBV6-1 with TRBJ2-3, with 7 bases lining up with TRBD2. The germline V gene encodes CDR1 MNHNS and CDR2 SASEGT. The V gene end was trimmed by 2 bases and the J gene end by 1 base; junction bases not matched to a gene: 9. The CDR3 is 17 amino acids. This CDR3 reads CASSEQGLSVGTDTQYF. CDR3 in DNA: TGTGCCAGCAGTGAACAGGGACTAAGCGTCGGCACAGATACGCAGTATTTT.

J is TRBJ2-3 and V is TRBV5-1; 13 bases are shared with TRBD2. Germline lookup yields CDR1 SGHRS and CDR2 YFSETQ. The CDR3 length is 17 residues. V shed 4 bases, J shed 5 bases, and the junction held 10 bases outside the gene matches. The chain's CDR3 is CASSLRTSGRAEDTQYF. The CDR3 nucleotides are TGCGCCAGCAGCCTTCGAACTAGCGGGAGGGCCGAAGATACGCAGTATTTT. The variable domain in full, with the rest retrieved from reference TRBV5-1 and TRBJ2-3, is KAGVTQTPRYLIKTRGQQVTLSCSPISGHRSVSWYQQTPGQGLQFLFEYFSETQRNKGNFPGRFSGRQFSNSRSEMNVSTLELGDSALYLCASSLRTSGRAEDTQYFGPGTRLTVL.

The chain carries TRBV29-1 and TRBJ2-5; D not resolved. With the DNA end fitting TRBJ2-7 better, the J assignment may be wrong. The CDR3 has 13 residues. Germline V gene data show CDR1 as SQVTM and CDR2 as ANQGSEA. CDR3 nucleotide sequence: TGCAGCGTTGAAATCTGGGGCTCCTACGAGCAGTACTTC. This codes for CSVEIWGSYEQYF.